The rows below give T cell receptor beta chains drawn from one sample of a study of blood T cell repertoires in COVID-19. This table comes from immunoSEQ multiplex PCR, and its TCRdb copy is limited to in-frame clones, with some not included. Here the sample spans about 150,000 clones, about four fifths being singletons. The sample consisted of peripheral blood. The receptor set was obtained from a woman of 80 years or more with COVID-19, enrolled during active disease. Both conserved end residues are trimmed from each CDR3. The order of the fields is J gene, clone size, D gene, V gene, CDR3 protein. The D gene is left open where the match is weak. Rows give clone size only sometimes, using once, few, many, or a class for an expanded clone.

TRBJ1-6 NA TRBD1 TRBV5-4 ASQGVGDSPLH
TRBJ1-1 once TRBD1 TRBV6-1 ASSEYRGSTEAF
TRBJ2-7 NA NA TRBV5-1 ASSLTESSYEQY
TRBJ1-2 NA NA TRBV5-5 ASSLAQGLYGYT
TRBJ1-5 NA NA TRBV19 ASSMGVSRDQPQH
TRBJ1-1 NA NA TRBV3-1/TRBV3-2 ASSQGAVPEAF
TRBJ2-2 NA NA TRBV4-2 ASSQEATGQPRRTGELF
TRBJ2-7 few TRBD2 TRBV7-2 ASSPGLAGLGSEQY
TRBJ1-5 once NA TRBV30 AWSAGFTNQPQH
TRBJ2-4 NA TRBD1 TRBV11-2 ASSPGQGLKNIQY
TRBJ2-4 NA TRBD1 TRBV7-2 ASRRDRGNMGKNIQY
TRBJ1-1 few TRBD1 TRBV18 ASSHRTGVNTEAF
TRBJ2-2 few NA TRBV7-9 ASSQDTGELF
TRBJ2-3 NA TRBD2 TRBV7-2 ASRATSGGDTQY
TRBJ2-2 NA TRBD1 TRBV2 ASNRGQGASGELF
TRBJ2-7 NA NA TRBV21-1 ASSYRGLHSYEQY
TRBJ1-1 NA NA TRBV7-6 ASSLVVEGRAF
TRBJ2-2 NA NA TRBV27 ASTRVTAGTRGVGELF
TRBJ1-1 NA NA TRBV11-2 ASSLVSDTEAF
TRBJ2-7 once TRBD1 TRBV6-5 ASRTGPEYYEQY
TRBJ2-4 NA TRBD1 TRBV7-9 ASSQDRVAKNIQY
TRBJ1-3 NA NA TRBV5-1 ASSFQGDPSGNTIY
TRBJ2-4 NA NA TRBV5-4 ASSSQGAKNIQY
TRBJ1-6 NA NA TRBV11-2 ASSLVRESPLH
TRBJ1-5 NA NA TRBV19 ASSIAPRYSNQPQH
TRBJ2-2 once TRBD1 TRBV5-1 ASSFGQGRTGELF
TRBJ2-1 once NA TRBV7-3 ASSLTGGGISYNEQF
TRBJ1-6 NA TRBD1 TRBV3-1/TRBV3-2 ASSRDRLSPLH
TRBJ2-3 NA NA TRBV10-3 AISNPLATNTDTQY
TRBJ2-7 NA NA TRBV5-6 ASSLSASNEQY
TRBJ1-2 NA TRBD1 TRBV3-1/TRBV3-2 ASSQVLTGVGYGYT
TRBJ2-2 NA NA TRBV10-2 ASKFPSLEAGELF
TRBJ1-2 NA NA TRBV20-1 SALRTDGYT
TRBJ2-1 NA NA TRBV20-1 SASGSLLSYNEQF
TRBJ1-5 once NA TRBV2 ASSDWSGQPQH
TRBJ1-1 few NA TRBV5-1 ASSLEWSSEAF
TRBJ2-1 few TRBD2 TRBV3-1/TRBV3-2 ASSPTIAGEQF
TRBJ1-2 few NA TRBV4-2 ASSQQGNYGYT
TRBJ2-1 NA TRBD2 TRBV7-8 ASSLRTSFDEQF